Below, 11 T cell receptor beta chains from the same sample are listed, as sequenced in a study of T cell responses to AZD1222 COVID-19 vaccine. Profiled with immunoSEQ multiplex PCR; TCRdb holds only in-frame clones, not every one. The data contain 100,000 to 150,000 clones, around 83% of them singletons. The sample in question was peripheral blood, obtained 28 days after the second AZD1222 dose. The source is an adult who received the AZD1222 COVID-19 vaccine.

Concerning this clone itself: This sample includes further DNA sequences coding for the same CDR3. CDR3 sequence: CASSLGVSSYNEQFF. CDR3 bases: TGTGCCAGCAGCTTGGGAGTGAGCTCCTACAATGAGCAGTTCTTC. The gene calls are TRBV5-6 and TRBJ2-1; D remains ambiguous. The germline CDR1 and CDR2 sequences are SGHDT and YYEEEE. This CDR3 has 15 amino acids. V dropped 0 bases and J dropped 0 bases, with 7 bases sitting between them. The complete variable domain, with remaining parts taken from reference TRBV5-6 and TRBJ2-1, reads DAGVTQSPTHLIKTRGQQVTLRCSPKSGHDTVSWYQQALGQGPQFIFQYYEEEERQRGNFPDRFSGHQFPNYSSELNVNALLLGDSALYLCASSLGVSSYNEQFFGPGTRLTVL.

The V and J genes are TRBV24-1 and TRBJ2-2; D gene ambiguous. This CDR3 region has 12 residues. The germline gives CDR1 KGHDR, CDR2 SFDVKD. Trimming pared 10 bases from V and 7 bases from J, leaving 12 bases between. The CDR3: CATSVRSGELFF. CDR3 sequence (DNA): TGTGCCACTTCCGTTCGGAGCGGGGAGCTGTTTTTT.

This CDR3 is CASKEGVYNEQFF. CDR3 bases: TGTGCCAGTAAGGAGGGGGTCTACAATGAGCAGTTCTTC. The rearrangement joins TRBV19 to TRBJ2-1; D might be TRBD1 or TRBD2, each matching 6 bases. Trimming removed 7 bases at V and 3 bases at J, with 10 bases between. This CDR3 comprises 13 residues. The germline CDR1 and CDR2 sequences are LNHDA and SQIVND (reference sequence).

V and J are TRBV10-3 and TRBJ2-3, with D hard to call. Trimming cost V 4 bases and J 3 bases, with 11 bases left between them. The CDR3 is made up of 14 amino acids. Germline CDR1 and CDR2: ENHRY and SYGVKD. The CDR3 coding sequence is TGTGCCATCAGTGGAAATTATAATACAGATACGCAGTATTTT. It translates to CAISGNYNTDTQYF.

V is TRBV27 and J is TRBJ2-7; D unresolved. Germline loops: CDR1 MNHEY, CDR2 SMNVEV (reference sequence). Between the trimmed V and J ends, which lost 3 bases and 0 bases, there was a span of 6 bases. The CDR3 extends over 13 amino acids. The CDR3 DNA follows: TGTGCCAGCAGTTTCACAGCCTCCTACGAGCAGTACTTC. It translates to CASSFTASYEQYF.

This rearrangement joins TRBV18 to TRBJ2-7; either TRBD1 or TRBD2 may fit D (6 bases each). V was shortened by 3 bases and J by 5 bases, with 14 bases between the two germline ends. This CDR3 comprises 14 residues. Germline lookup yields CDR1 KGHSH and CDR2 LQKENI. CDR3 bases: TGTGCCAGCTCACCGAGGGGGGCGCGCAACGAGCAGTACTTC. This encodes CASSPRGARNEQYF.

The J gene is TRBJ1-3, the V gene TRBV5-6; D is ambiguous. This CDR3 has 16 amino acids. CDR1 and CDR2 from the germline V gene are SGHDT and YYEEEE. The V end lost 2 bases, the J end lost 1 base, and 13 bases lay between the germline ends. The CDR3 reads CASSLRELWSGNTIYF. CDR3 nucleotides: TGTGCCAGCAGCTTACGAGAATTGTGGTCTGGAAACACCATATATTTT.

The V gene is TRBV5-6, the J gene TRBJ2-6; D is unresolved. The CDR3 is 17 residues long. Per the germline V gene, CDR1 is SGHDT and CDR2 is YYEEEE. Trimming left V 4 bases short and J 0 bases short, with 14 bases between. CDR3 sequence (DNA): TGTGCCAGCAGCACTATGGCCAAAAACTCTGGGGCCAACGTCCTGACTTTC. This gives the protein CASSTMAKNSGANVLTF. The full variable domain, completed using reference TRBV5-6 and TRBJ2-6, is DAGVTQSPTHLIKTRGQQVTLRCSPKSGHDTVSWYQQALGQGPQFIFQYYEEEERQRGNFPDRFSGHQFPNYSSELNVNALLLGDSALYLCASSTMAKNSGANVLTFGAGSRLTVL.

The chain joins TRBV19 to TRBJ2-1, with 9 nucleotides matching TRBD1. This CDR3 is 14 amino acids long. V trimming: 1 base; J trimming: 6 bases; junction bases outside the gene matches: 1. The germline V gene has CDR1 LNHDA and CDR2 SQIVND (reference sequence). The CDR3 DNA follows: TGTGCCAGTAGTATAGGGACAGGGGCCAATGAGCAGTTCTTC. Protein: CASSIGTGANEQFF.

The chain has TRBV15 and TRBJ2-7, with 11 positions matching TRBD1. Germline values: CDR1 LNHNV, CDR2 YYDKDF (reference sequence). This CDR3 has 14 residues. V trimming: 4 bases; J trimming: 4 bases; junction bases outside the gene matches: 3. CDR3 in DNA: TGTGCCACCAGCAAGGGACAGGGGGGTTACGAGCAGTACTTC. This sequence encodes CATSKGQGGYEQYF.

This clone was seen once. The J gene is TRBJ1-2, the V gene TRBV6-1; 7 nucleotides agree with TRBD1. J lost 5 bases, V lost 3 bases, and 9 bases had no gene match. Looked up from germline, CDR1 is MNHNS and CDR2 is SASEGT. CDR3 length: 15 amino acids. CDR3 loop: CASSETTGNRYGYTF. CDR3 coding DNA: TGTGCCAGCAGTGAGACGACAGGGAATCGGTATGGCTACACCTTC.